The clone carrying this T cell receptor (beta chain) was seen a handful of times. Its specificity is not known. One entry per CDR3 protein, called by TCRdb with MiXCR from the reads. The sample lists about half a million distinct CDR3 sequences; 40% to 50% were seen once. This sample was included in a study of T cell repertoires in cytomegalovirus infection. This CDR3 is built from 15 residues. The V and J ends lost 2 bases and 6 bases, in that order; junction bases with no gene match: 10. The germline CDR1 and CDR2 sequences are SGHDT and YYEEEE. The sequence came from a human donor in good health (CMV status not recorded). Some clones in this sample may be carry-over from other donors' samples. The sequences come from cultured PBMCs, collected from culture after CMV antigen stimulation. The genes are TRBV5-6 and TRBJ1-1; TRBD1 agrees at 7 bases. CDR3 amino acids: CASSLTGTEYPEAFF. The CDR3 coding sequence is TGTGCCAGCAGCTTAACCGGGACAGAATACCCTGAAGCTTTCTTT.